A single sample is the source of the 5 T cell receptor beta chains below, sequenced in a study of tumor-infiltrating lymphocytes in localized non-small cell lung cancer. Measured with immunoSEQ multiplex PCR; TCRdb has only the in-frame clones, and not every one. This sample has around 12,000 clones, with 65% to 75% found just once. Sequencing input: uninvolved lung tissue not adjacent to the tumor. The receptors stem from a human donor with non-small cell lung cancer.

CDR3: CASRAAGTSGTTRLSYEQYF. CDR3 bases: TGTGCCAGCAGGGCGGCCGGGACTAGCGGAACTACAAGGCTCTCCTACGAGCAGTACTTC. The V and J genes are TRBV28 and TRBJ2-7; 11 positions match TRBD2. The CDR3 sequence is 20 residues long. V lost 6 bases and J lost 0; bases outside the gene matches: 19. Germline loops: CDR1 MDHEN, CDR2 SYDVKM.

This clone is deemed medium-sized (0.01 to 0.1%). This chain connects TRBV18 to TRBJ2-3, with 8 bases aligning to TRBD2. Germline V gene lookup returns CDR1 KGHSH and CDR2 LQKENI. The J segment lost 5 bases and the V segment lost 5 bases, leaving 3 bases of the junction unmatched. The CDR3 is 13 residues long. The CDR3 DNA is TGTGCCAGCTCATACCGGGGGGGAGATACGCAGTATTTT. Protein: CASSYRGGDTQYF.

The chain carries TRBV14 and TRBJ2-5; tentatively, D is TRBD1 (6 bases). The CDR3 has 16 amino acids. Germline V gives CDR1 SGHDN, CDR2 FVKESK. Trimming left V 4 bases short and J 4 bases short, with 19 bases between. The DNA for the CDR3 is TGTGCCAGCAGCCCCCCTAGGCTAGGGGGTCTAGAGACCCAGTACTTC. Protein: CASSPPRLGGLETQYF.

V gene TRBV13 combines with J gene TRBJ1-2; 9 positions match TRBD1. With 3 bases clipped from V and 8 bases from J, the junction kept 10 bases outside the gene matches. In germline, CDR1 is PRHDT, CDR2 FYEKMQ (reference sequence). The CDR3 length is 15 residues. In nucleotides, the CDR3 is TGTGCCAGCAGCTTCAAGGGACAGGGTTTTTACGGCTACACCTTC. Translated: CASSFKGQGFYGYTF. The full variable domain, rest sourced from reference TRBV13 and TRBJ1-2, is AAGVIQSPRHLIKEKRETATLKCYPIPRHDTVYWYQQGPGQDPQFLISFYEKMQSDKGSIPDRFSAQQFSDYHSELNMSSLELGDSALYFCASSFKGQGFYGYTFGSGTRLTVV.

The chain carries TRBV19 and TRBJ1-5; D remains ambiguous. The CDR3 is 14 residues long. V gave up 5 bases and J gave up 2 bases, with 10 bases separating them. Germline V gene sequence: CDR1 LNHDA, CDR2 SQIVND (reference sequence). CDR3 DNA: TGTGCCAGTAGTCGGTCTGGGGGCAATCAGCCCCAGCATTTT. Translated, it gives CASSRSGGNQPQHF.